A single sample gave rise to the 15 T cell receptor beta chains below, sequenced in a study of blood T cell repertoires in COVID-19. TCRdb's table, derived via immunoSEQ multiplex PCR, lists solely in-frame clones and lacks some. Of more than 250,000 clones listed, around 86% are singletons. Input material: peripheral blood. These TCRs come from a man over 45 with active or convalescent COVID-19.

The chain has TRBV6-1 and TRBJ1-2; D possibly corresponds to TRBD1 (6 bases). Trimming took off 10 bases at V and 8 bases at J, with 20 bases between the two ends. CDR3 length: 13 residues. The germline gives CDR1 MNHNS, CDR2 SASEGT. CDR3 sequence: CATRTGSEGGYTF. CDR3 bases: TGTGCCACCCGAACAGGGTCTGAGGGCGGCTACACCTTC.

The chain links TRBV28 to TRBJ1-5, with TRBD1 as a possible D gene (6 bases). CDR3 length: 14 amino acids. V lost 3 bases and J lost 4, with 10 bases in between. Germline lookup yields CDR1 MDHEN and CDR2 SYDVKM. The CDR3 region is CASSFEQGNQPQHF. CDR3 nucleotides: TGTGCCAGCAGTTTTGAGCAGGGGAATCAGCCCCAGCATTTT.

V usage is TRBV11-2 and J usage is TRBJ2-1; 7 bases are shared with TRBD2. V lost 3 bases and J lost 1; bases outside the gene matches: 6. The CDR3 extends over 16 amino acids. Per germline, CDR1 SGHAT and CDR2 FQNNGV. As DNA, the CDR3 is TGTGCCAGCAGCTTTTATGGGGGGGGTTCCTACAATGAGCAGTTCTTC. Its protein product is CASSFYGGGSYNEQFF.

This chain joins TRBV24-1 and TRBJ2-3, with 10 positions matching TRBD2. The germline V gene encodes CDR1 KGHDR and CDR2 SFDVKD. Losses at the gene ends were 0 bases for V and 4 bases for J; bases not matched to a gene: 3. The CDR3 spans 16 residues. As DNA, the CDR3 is TGTGCCACCAGTGATTTGGAGCGGGGGGGCGCAGATACGCAGTATTTT. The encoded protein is CATSDLERGGADTQYF.

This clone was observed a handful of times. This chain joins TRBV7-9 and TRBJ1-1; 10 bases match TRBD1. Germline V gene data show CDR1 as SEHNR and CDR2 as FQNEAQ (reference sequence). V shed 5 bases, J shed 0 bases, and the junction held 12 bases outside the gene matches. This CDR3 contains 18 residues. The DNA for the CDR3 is TGTGCCAGCAGCGGCCTTGGGGACAGGGGACGGATGAACACTGAAGCTTTCTTT. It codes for CASSGLGDRGRMNTEAFF.

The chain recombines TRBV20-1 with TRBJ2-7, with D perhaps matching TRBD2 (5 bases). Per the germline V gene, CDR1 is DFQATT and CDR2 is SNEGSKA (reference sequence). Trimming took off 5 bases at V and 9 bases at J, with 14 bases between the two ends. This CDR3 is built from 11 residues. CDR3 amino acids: CSALTSKVQYF. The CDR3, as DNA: TGCAGTGCTTTAACTAGTAAAGTGCAGTACTTC.

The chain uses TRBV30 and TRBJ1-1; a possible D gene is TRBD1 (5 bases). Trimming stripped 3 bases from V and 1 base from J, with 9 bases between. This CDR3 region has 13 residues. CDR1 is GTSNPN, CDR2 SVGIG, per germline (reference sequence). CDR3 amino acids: CAWRSGGNTEAFF. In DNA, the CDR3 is TGTGCCTGGAGAAGCGGGGGGAACACTGAAGCTTTCTTT.

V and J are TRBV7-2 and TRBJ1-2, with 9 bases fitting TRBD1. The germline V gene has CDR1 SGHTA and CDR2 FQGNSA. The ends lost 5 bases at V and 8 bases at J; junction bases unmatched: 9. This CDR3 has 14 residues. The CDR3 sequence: CASSQGQGAWGYTF. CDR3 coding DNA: TGTGCCAGCAGCCAGGGACAGGGAGCGTGGGGCTACACCTTC. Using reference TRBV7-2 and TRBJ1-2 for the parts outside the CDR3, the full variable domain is GAGVSQSPSNKVTEKGKDVELRCDPISGHTALYWYRQSLGQGLEFLIYFQGNSAPDKSGLPSDRFSAERTGGSVSTLTIQRTQQEDSAVYLCASSQGQGAWGYTFGSGTRLTVV.

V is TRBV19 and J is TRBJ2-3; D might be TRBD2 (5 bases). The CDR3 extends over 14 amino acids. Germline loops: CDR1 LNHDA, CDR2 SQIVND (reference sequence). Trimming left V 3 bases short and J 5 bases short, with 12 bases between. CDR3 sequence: CASSMGAAEDTQYF. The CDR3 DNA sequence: TGTGCCAGTAGTATGGGAGCGGCGGAAGATACGCAGTATTTT.

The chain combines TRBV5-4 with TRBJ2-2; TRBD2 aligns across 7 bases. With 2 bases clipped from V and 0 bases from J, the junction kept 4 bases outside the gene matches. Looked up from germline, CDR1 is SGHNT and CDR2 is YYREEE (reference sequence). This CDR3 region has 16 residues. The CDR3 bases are TGTGCCAGCAGCTTCTCGAGCGGGACGAACACCGGGGAGCTGTTTTTT. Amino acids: CASSFSSGTNTGELFF.

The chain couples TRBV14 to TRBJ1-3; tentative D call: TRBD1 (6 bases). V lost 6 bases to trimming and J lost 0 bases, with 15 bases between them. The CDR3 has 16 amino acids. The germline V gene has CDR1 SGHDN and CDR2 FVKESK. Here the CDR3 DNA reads TGTGCCAGCAGTAACCTGGGGGCAGACTCTGGAAACACCATATATTTT. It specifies CASSNLGADSGNTIYF.

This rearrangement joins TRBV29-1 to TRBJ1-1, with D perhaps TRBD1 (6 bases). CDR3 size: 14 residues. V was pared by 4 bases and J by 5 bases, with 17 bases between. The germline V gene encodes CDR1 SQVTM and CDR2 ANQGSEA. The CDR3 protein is CSVAPRRGGTEAFF. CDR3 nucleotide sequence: TGCAGCGTTGCCCCCCGCAGGGGTGGAACTGAAGCTTTCTTT.

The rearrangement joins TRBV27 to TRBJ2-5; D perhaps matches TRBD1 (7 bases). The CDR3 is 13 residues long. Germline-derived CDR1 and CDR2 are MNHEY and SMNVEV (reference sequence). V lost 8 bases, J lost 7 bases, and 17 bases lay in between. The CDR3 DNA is TGTGCCAGCGCGGGGACAGCCCAGGGGACCCAGTACTTC. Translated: CASAGTAQGTQYF.

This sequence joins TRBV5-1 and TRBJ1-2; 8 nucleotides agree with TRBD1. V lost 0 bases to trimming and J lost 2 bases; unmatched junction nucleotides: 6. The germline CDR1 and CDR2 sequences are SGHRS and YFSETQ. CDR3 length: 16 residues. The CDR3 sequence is CASSLGGTGANYGYTF. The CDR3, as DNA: TGCGCCAGCAGCTTGGGGGGGACAGGAGCAAACTATGGCTACACCTTC. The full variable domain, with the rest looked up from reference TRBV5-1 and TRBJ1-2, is KAGVTQTPRYLIKTRGQQVTLSCSPISGHRSVSWYQQTPGQGLQFLFEYFSETQRNKGNFPGRFSGRQFSNSRSEMNVSTLELGDSALYLCASSLGGTGANYGYTFGSGTRLTVV.

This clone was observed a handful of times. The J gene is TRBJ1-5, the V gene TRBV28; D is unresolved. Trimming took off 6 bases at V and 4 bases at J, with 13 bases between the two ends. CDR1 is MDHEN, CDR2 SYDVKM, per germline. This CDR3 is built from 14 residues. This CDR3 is CASREGQQNQPQHF. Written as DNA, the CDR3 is TGTGCCAGCAGGGAGGGTCAGCAGAATCAGCCCCAGCATTTT.